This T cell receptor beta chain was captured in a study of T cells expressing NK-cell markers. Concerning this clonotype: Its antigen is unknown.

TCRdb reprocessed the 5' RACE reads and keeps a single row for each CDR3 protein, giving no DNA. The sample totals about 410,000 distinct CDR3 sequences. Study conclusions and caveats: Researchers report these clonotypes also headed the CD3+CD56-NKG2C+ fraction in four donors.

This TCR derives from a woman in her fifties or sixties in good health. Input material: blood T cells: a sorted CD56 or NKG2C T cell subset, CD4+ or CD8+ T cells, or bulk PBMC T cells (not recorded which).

The CDR3 is CSVAAANQPQHF. The V call is TRBV29-1, the J call TRBJ1-5. Germline V gene sequence: CDR1 SQVTM, CDR2 ANQGSEA. The CDR3 is made up of 12 amino acids. Full variable domain (missing parts from reference TRBV29-1 and TRBJ1-5): SAVISQKPSRDICQRGTSLTIQCQVDSQVTMMFWYRQQPGQSLTLIATANQGSEATYESGFVIDKFPISRPNLTFSTLTVSNMSPEDSSIYLCSVAAANQPQHFGDGTRLSIL.